Here is one T cell receptor beta chain with its context. Its target is not known. Regarding treatment: oral pan-JAK inhibitor, 5-10 mg twice daily. This entry belongs to a study of CD8+ T cells in alopecia areata. Study summary: Affected scalp percentage gauged treated patients' severity. Study-wide results and limits: Researchers report lesional scalp, most notably alopecia totalis/universalis, outstripped normal scalp in clonality. In scalp and blood, many expanded lesional clones persisted during tofacitinib. Sharing of TCR sequences between patients (possibly for HLA-related reasons) was less clear than in mice.

After isolation, RNA underwent reverse transcription to generate cDNA as the sequencing template. Measured with immunoSEQ multiplex PCR; TCRdb has only the in-frame clones, and not every one. The data show approximately 190,000 clones, roughly 64% seen once. The CDR3 loop spans 15 amino acids. Germline V gene sequence: CDR1 SGHRS, CDR2 YFSETQ. Trimming pared 0 bases from V and 4 bases from J, leaving 11 bases between. The chain is built from TRBV5-1 and TRBJ1-5; the D is unclear. The sample consisted of CD4+ T cells sorted from blood, taken at week 24, from a patient treated with tofacitinib. The sequence came from a human donor with alopecia areata. The CDR3: CASSLGVSRNQPQHF. The DNA of the CDR3 is TGCGCCAGCAGCTTGGGCGTGTCTAGAAATCAGCCCCAGCATTTT.